The 28 T cell receptor beta chains given below trace back to one sample, sequenced in a study of T cell repertoires in cytomegalovirus infection. TCRdb ran MiXCR on the reads and lists one entry per CDR3 protein. Of 490,000 or so distinct CDR3 sequences listed, about 10% are singletons. The sequenced sample consisted of PBMCs. These receptors all come from a human donor in good health (CMV status not recorded). Some clones in this sample may be carry-over from other donors' samples.

This clonotype came up many times. The chain uses TRBV7-2 and TRBJ2-7; the D gene is possibly TRBD2 (5 bases). Trimming removed 4 bases at V and 5 bases at J, with 12 bases between. The CDR3 length is 13 residues. Germline loops: CDR1 SGHTA, CDR2 FQGNSA. DNA of the CDR3: TGTGCCAGCAGCTCAGTGGGGAGTCACGAGCAGTACTTC. This gives the protein CASSSVGSHEQYF.

The chain links TRBV6-5 to TRBJ1-6; no firm D call. V dropped 0 bases and J dropped 7 bases, with 7 bases sitting between them. The CDR3 extends over 14 amino acids. Germline V gene data show CDR1 as MNHEY and CDR2 as SVGAGI. The CDR3 is CASSYSTGNSPLHF. The CDR3 coding sequence is TGTGCCAGCAGTTACTCGACCGGGAATTCACCCCTCCACTTT.

This clonotype was counted only a few times. V is TRBV19 and J is TRBJ2-7, with D perhaps TRBD1 (5 bases). The germline V and J ends were trimmed by 6 bases and 5 bases, with 14 bases remaining between them. The CDR3 covers 13 residues. Germline values: CDR1 LNHDA, CDR2 SQIVND (reference sequence). CDR3 nucleotides: TGTGCCAGTAGGCCTTCAGGGTCCCACGAGCAGTACTTC. Its protein product is CASRPSGSHEQYF.

This clonotype was seen ten or more times. The chain carries TRBV6-1 and TRBJ2-7; TRBD1 agrees at 10 bases. The CDR3 is made up of 18 amino acids. Germline V gene lookup returns CDR1 MNHNS and CDR2 SASEGT. V shed 6 bases and J 4 bases; nucleotides not matched to a gene: 18. The CDR3 coding sequence is TGTGCCAGCAGCTACGGGACAGGGGCCGCCCCTAAAAGTTACGAGCAGTACTTC. As protein: CASSYGTGAAPKSYEQYF.

This clonotype has just a few counts. This chain joins TRBV29-1 and TRBJ2-2, with 9 bases matching TRBD1. V dropped 5 bases and J dropped 3; count of bases not matched to a gene: 4. The CDR3 sequence is 14 residues long. The germline gives CDR1 SQVTM, CDR2 ANQGSEA. This CDR3 is CSVTDRGDTGELFF. As DNA, the CDR3 is TGCAGCGTTACGGACAGGGGTGACACCGGGGAGCTGTTTTTT.

This clonotype has a count of ten or more. This chain connects TRBV7-8 to TRBJ1-3; D unclear. CDR1 SGHVS and CDR2 FQNEAQ come from the germline V gene. V was clipped by 2 bases and J by 7 bases, with 12 bases between them. The CDR3 totals 14 residues. The CDR3 DNA reads as TGTGCCAGCAGCTTATGGGGTCCCCAGAACACCATATATTTT. Translated: CASSLWGPQNTIYF.

This clonotype was observed many times. The chain combines TRBV28 with TRBJ2-7; 12 bases map to TRBD2. The CDR3 contains 15 residues. Unmatched junction bases numbered 7, after V lost 6 bases and J lost 4 bases. The germline V gene has CDR1 MDHEN and CDR2 SYDVKM. CDR3 amino acids: CASSLTSGRRYEQYF. For the CDR3, the DNA is TGTGCCAGCAGCCTGACTAGCGGGAGACGATACGAGCAGTACTTC.

The rearrangement uses TRBV18 and TRBJ2-2; D is possibly TRBD2 (5 bases). Trimming pared 0 bases from V and 1 base from J, leaving 12 bases between. Germline V gene data show CDR1 as KGHSH and CDR2 as LQKENI. There are 17 residues in the CDR3. CDR3: CASSPPERVLNTGELFF. CDR3 nucleotides: TGTGCCAGCTCACCACCGGAGAGGGTCTTGAACACCGGGGAGCTGTTTTTT.

This clonotype was seen repeatedly, ten times or more. The V gene is TRBV7-2, the J gene TRBJ2-7; 8 bases are shared with TRBD1. CDR3 size: 15 residues. Unmatched junction bases numbered 7, after V lost 6 bases and J lost 0 bases. The germline V gene encodes CDR1 SGHTA and CDR2 FQGNSA. CDR3 loop: CASRRSGTGSYEQYF. The CDR3 region has the DNA TGTGCCAGCAGACGGTCCGGGACAGGCTCCTACGAGCAGTACTTC.

In its sample, this clonotype was seen many times. This chain joins TRBV2 and TRBJ1-1, with no clear D. The germline CDR1 and CDR2 sequences are SNHLY and FYNNEI. Trimming took off 8 bases at V and 1 base at J, with 11 bases between the two ends. This CDR3 has 13 residues. The CDR3 DNA reads TGTGCCAGCGTCAGGACGCCGAACACTGAAGCTTTCTTT. Translating gives CASVRTPNTEAFF.

This clonotype was recorded at least ten times. The chain has TRBV12-3 or TRBV12-4 and TRBJ2-1, with D tentatively TRBD1 (6 bases). The CDR3 contains 12 residues. With 3 bases removed from V and 8 bases from J, the gap between germline ends came to 8 bases. CDR3 in DNA: TGTGCCAGCAGTTTTGGGGGCGATGAGCAGTTCTTC. Its protein is CASSFGGDEQFF.

The chain links TRBV2 to TRBJ2-2; 13 bases line up with TRBD2. CDR1 is SNHLY, CDR2 FYNNEI, per germline. The CDR3 runs 16 residues. The J segment lost 5 bases and the V segment lost 6 bases, leaving 6 bases of the junction unmatched. For the CDR3, the DNA is TGTGCCAGCAGCGGACTAGCGGGAGTCGGAACCGGGGAGCTGTTTTTT. Translating gives CASSGLAGVGTGELFF.

The chain employs TRBV6-1 and TRBJ2-1; D is perhaps TRBD1 or TRBD2 (7 bases each). The V gene lost 8 bases and the J gene lost 8 bases, with 22 bases spanning the gap. The CDR3 is made up of 15 amino acids. Germline V gene data show CDR1 as MNHNS and CDR2 as SASEGT. The CDR3 is CASGGGGRGVHEQFF. CDR3 nucleotides: TGTGCCAGCGGGGGCGGGGGCAGGGGGGTCCATGAGCAGTTCTTC.

This clonotype was seen many times. The genes are TRBV15 and TRBJ2-7, with a possible D match to TRBD2 (6 bases). CDR1 and CDR2 (germline): LNHNV, YYDKDF (reference sequence). The CDR3 is 14 amino acids. V lost 0 bases and J lost 4, with 10 bases in between. The CDR3 here is CATSRDLGGYEQYF. CDR3 bases: TGTGCCACCAGCAGAGATCTTGGGGGGTACGAGCAGTACTTC. Looking up the rest from reference TRBV15 and TRBJ2-7 gives the full variable domain: DAMVIQNPRYQVTQFGKPVTLSCSQTLNHNVMYWYQQKSSQAPKLLFHYYDKDFNNEADTPDNFQSRRPNTSFCFLDIRSPGLGDTAMYLCATSRDLGGYEQYFGPGTRLTVT.

In this sample, this clonotype turned up many times. The gene calls are TRBV10-3 and TRBJ2-2; 9 positions agree with TRBD2. The ends lost 7 bases at V and 3 bases at J; junction bases unmatched: 12. Germline values: CDR1 ENHRY, CDR2 SYGVKD. The CDR3 has 17 residues. In DNA, the CDR3 is TGTGCCATCACCGGGACTAGCTCTACCCGTGACACCGGGGAGCTGTTTTTT. As protein: CAITGTSSTRDTGELFF.

The rearrangement uses TRBV19 and TRBJ2-4; TRBD1 is a possible D gene (6 bases). Germline V gives CDR1 LNHDA, CDR2 SQIVND (reference sequence). The CDR3 is 17 amino acids. Between the trimmed V and J ends, which lost 5 bases and 0 bases, there was a span of 17 bases. The chain's CDR3 is CASSSGVGALAKNIQYF. CDR3 sequence (DNA): TGTGCCAGTAGTTCCGGCGTGGGGGCTCTAGCCAAAAACATTCAGTACTTC.

This clonotype was counted many times. The chain uses TRBV7-9 and TRBJ1-6, with D hard to call. The CDR3 has 14 residues. Germline CDR1 and CDR2: SEHNR and FQNEAQ (reference sequence). V was cut by 5 bases and J by 8 bases, with 13 bases left in between. CDR3: CASSHKGGDSPLHF. DNA for the CDR3: TGTGCCAGCAGCCATAAAGGAGGCGATTCACCCCTCCACTTT.

The chain carries TRBV5-1 and TRBJ1-5; D might be TRBD1 (6 bases). Germline assignment: CDR1 SGHRS and CDR2 YFSETQ. This CDR3 is 13 amino acids long. The V end was cut by 4 bases, the J end by 7 bases, with 12 bases between. This CDR3 is CASSRGAGQPQHF. CDR3 nucleotide sequence: TGCGCCAGCAGCCGGGGGGCAGGACAGCCCCAGCATTTT.

This clonotype was counted ten times or more. The chain links TRBV10-1 to TRBJ1-2; D is ambiguous. The V gene lost 8 bases and the J gene lost 5 bases, with 15 bases spanning the gap. The CDR3 runs 13 residues. Germline V gives CDR1 WNHNN, CDR2 SYGVQD (reference sequence). CDR3 nucleotides: TGCGCCAGCCGGGTGGATCGTCGGTATGGCTACACCTTC. Its protein is CASRVDRRYGYTF.

This clonotype has more than one count but fewer than ten. The chain recombines TRBV24-1 with TRBJ1-5; 8 bases line up with TRBD1. CDR1 KGHDR and CDR2 SFDVKD come from the germline V gene. This CDR3 comprises 16 residues. Trimming cost V 2 bases and J 6 bases; bases outside gene matches: 8. CDR3: CATSDSGQGAPQPQHF. DNA for the CDR3: TGTGCCACCAGTGATTCCGGACAGGGAGCACCTCAGCCCCAGCATTTT.

The CDR3 bases are TGTGCCAGCAGCTTGAGCCTAGCGGGCGGGGTTTACGAGCAGTACTTC. Translation gives CASSLSLAGGVYEQYF. The rearrangement joins TRBV5-5 to TRBJ2-7, with TRBD2 identical over 8 bases. CDR1 SGHKS and CDR2 YYEKEE come from the germline V gene (reference sequence). The CDR3 spans 16 residues. J gave up 4 bases and V 1 base, and 10 bases lay outside the gene matches. Supplemented by reference TRBV5-5 and TRBJ2-7, the full variable domain reads DAGVTQSPTHLIKTRGQQVTLRCSPISGHKSVSWYQQVLGQGPQFIFQYYEKEERGRGNFPDRFSARQFPNYSSELNVNALLLGDSALYLCASSLSLAGGVYEQYFGPGTRLTVT.

In DNA form, the CDR3 reads TGTGCCAGCACAGGGGAGGGACTCTACTACACCTTC. This translates into CASTGEGLYYTF. The chain joins TRBV2 to TRBJ1-2, with a weak D call TRBD1 (6 bases). CDR3 length: 12 residues. V was trimmed by 7 bases and J by 10 bases, leaving 16 bases between them. Germline CDR1 and CDR2: SNHLY and FYNNEI.

This clonotype was seen a few times. For the CDR3, the DNA is TGTGCCAGCTCTTGGGGACTAGCGGTTAGCACAGATACGCAGTATTTT. Translated, it gives CASSWGLAVSTDTQYF. The chain uses TRBV28 and TRBJ2-3, with TRBD2 matching 11 bases. Germline CDR1 is MDHEN and CDR2 is SYDVKM. Unmatched junction bases numbered 7, after V lost 8 bases and J lost 0 bases. The CDR3 sequence is 16 residues long.

This clonotype has ten or more counts. The V and J genes are TRBV30 and TRBJ2-7, with 8 bases lining up with TRBD1. The germline V gene has CDR1 GTSNPN and CDR2 SVGIG (reference sequence). The J segment lost 6 bases and the V segment lost 0 bases, leaving 13 bases of the junction unmatched. There are 16 residues in the CDR3. The CDR3 sequence: CAWSVLTVRQGTEQYF. The DNA for the CDR3 is TGTGCCTGGAGTGTACTGACAGTGAGACAGGGGACCGAGCAGTACTTC.

This clonotype was found many times. The chain links TRBV10-3 to TRBJ1-2; D remains unclear. Germline CDR1 is ENHRY and CDR2 is SYGVKD. V was trimmed by 10 bases and J by 6 bases, leaving 18 bases between them. The CDR3 loop spans 13 amino acids. The CDR3 DNA reads TGTGCCACACTGACCGGGCCGGGAGATGGCTACACCTTC. It codes for CATLTGPGDGYTF.

A note on this clonotype: This clone may be a read error of a much larger clone one base away. The CDR3 bases are TGTGCCAGCAGCGGGGGCCCAAGGGACTATGGCTACGCCTTC. Its translation: CASSGGPRDYGYAF. The chain employs TRBV9 and TRBJ1-2; possibly TRBD1 for D (5 bases). The CDR3 covers 14 residues. Germline CDR1 is SGDLS and CDR2 is YYNGEE.

This clonotype was recorded at least ten times. The chain employs TRBV7-2 and TRBJ2-1; D remains ambiguous. This CDR3 region has 12 residues. Trimming removed 1 base at V and 14 bases at J, with 12 bases between. Germline V lookup: CDR1 SGHTA, CDR2 FQGNSA. The chain's CDR3 is CASSLGVDVKFF. CDR3 sequence (DNA): TGTGCCAGCAGCTTAGGGGTCGACGTCAAGTTCTTC.

This clonotype was seen ten or more times. The chain carries TRBV7-2 and TRBJ2-1, with 11 bases lining up with TRBD2. The CDR3 extends over 15 amino acids. J gave up 6 bases and V 3 bases, and 4 bases lay outside the gene matches. The V gene's germline CDR1 is SGHTA and CDR2 FQGNSA. The CDR3: CASSFSGREGNEQFF. The CDR3 coding sequence is TGTGCCAGCAGCTTTAGCGGGAGGGAGGGCAATGAGCAGTTCTTC. Using reference TRBV7-2 and TRBJ2-1 for the parts outside the CDR3, the full variable domain is GAGVSQSPSNKVTEKGKDVELRCDPISGHTALYWYRQSLGQGLEFLIYFQGNSAPDKSGLPSDRFSAERTGGSVSTLTIQRTQQEDSAVYLCASSFSGREGNEQFFGPGTRLTVL.